A single T cell receptor beta chain is shown here with its context. What it binds is unknown. The data were produced by immunoSEQ multiplex PCR, yet TCRdb's version contains in-frame clones alone and is incomplete. The sample holds tens of thousands of clones, over 60% seen once. This sample was taken from a study of radiotherapy plus CTLA-4 blockade in lung cancer. Study-wide findings and caveats: An expansion of tumor-derived TCR clones occurred in blood after radiotherapy plus ipilimumab. Interferon-beta and early blood T cell clone dynamics reportedly predicted response best.

Deletions cut 3 bases from V and 4 bases from J, with 13 bases between. This CDR3 spans 14 amino acids. Germline V gives CDR1 KGHSH, CDR2 LQKENI. Patients with chemo-refractory metastatic non-small-cell lung cancer received focal radiation plus CTLA-4 blockade with ipilimumab. This receptor was obtained from a human donor with non-small cell lung cancer whose response to radiotherapy plus ipilimumab could not be evaluated. This chain links TRBV18 with TRBJ2-7, with unresolved D. The source material was peripheral blood, sampled from a patient treated with radiotherapy plus ipilimumab. The CDR3 loop reads CASSPRSVAYEQYF. CDR3 DNA: TGTGCCAGCTCACCGCGGTCCGTTGCTTACGAGCAGTACTTC.